Sequencing of this T cell receptor beta chain was carried out in a study of T cell changes during pregnancy in multiple sclerosis. In germline, CDR1 is SGHTA, CDR2 FQGNSA. The CDR3 totals 14 residues. V lost 5 bases and J lost 2; bases outside the gene matches: 3. Here immunoSEQ multiplex PCR was the method, and the copy in TCRdb shows in-frame clones only, minus some. The sample carries 25,000 to 30,000 clones, approximately 94% recorded once. This chain joins TRBV7-2 and TRBJ1-3, with 7 bases matching TRBD1. The receptor was derived from a female donor with multiple sclerosis, enrolled in a pregnancy study. The source material was CD4+ T cells from peripheral blood mononuclear cells, sampled in the first trimester of pregnancy. This CDR3 is CASSLDRAGNTIYF. The CDR3 region has the DNA TGTGCCAGCAGCCTAGACAGGGCTGGAAACACCATATATTTT.